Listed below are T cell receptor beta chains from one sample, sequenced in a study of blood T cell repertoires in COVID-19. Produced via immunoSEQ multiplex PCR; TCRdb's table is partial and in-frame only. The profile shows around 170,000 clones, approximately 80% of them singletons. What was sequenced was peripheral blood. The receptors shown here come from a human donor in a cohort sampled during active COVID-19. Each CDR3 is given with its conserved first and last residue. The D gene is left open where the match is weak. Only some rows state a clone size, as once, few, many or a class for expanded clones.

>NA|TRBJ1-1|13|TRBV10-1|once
TGCGCCAGCAGTGAGGGTACAATCTTTGAAGCTTTCTTT
CASSEGTIFEAFF
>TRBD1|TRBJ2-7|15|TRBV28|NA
TGTGCCAGCAGGGATGGGACAGGGACTACCTACGAGCAGTACTTC
CASRDGTGTTYEQYF
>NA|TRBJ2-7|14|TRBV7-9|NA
TGTGCCAGCAGCACCCTGGACTGGGACTACGAGCAGTACTTC
CASSTLDWDYEQYF
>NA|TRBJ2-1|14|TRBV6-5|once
TGTGCCAGCAGTTACCCTGACAGGCCCCATGAGCAGTTCTTC
CASSYPDRPHEQFF
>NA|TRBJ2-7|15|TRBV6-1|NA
TGTGCCAGCAGTGAAAGAGGCACCCGGCGCGGCGAGCAGTACTTC
CASSERGTRRGEQYF
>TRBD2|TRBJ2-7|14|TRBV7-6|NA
TGTGCCAGCAGCTTAACTAGCGGTACCTACGAGCAGTACTTC
CASSLTSGTYEQYF
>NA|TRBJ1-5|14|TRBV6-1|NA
TGTGCCAGCAGTGAAGAACAGGGTGGTCAGCCCCAGCATTTT
CASSEEQGGQPQHF
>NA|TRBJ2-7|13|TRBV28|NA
TGTGCCAGCAGTTATTCCAGCTCCTACGAGCAGTACTTC
CASSYSSSYEQYF
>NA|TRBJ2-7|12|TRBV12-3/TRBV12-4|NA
TGTGCCAGCACTGGGGCCTCCTACGAGCAGTACTTC
CASTGASYEQYF
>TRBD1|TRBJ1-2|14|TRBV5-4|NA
TGTGCCAGCGGCGGGACAGGGGGCGGGAATGGCTACACCTTC
CASGGTGGGNGYTF
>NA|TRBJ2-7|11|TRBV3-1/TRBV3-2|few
TGTGCCAGCAGAAGGGGGAACGAGCAGTACTTC
CASRRGNEQYF
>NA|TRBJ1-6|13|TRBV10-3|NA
TGTGCCATCAGCCCCACGACGGGTTCACCCCTCCACTTT
CAISPTTGSPLHF
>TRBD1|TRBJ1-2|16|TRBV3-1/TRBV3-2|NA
TGTGCCAGCAGCCAAGCATGGGCAGGGGGCGTGGATGGCTACACCTTC
CASSQAWAGGVDGYTF
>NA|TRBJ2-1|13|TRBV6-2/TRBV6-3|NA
TGTGCCAGCAGTTACTGGGGCAACAATGAGCAGTTCTTC
CASSYWGNNEQFF
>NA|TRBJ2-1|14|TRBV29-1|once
TGCAGCGTTGGCTTGGGGGGAGCTTCCAATGAGCAGTTCTTC
CSVGLGGASNEQFF
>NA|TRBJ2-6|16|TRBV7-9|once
TGTGCCAGCAGCCCCTGGACAGTCCCTGGGGCCAACGTCCTGACTTTC
CASSPWTVPGANVLTF
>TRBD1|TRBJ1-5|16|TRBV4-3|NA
TGCGCCAGCAGCCAAGATCGACAGGGCTGGAATCAGCCCCAGCATTTT
CASSQDRQGWNQPQHF
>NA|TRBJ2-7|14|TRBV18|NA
TGTGCCAGCTCACCACCGGACAGCTCCTACGAGCAGTACTTC
CASSPPDSSYEQYF
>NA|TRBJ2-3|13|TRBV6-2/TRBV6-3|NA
TGTGCCAGCAGTTACCGGGGGACAGATACGCAGTATTTT
CASSYRGTDTQYF
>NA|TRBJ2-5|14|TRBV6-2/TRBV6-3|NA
TGTGCCAGCAGTTTGGGGGGGCGAGGAGAGACCCAGTACTTC
CASSLGGRGETQYF
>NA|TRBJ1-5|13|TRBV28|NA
TGTGCCAGCAGTGCGGGGGGGGCTCAGCCCCAGCATTTT
CASSAGGAQPQHF
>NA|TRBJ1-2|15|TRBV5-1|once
TGCGCCAGCAGCTTGGAGGAGACGGGTAACTATGGCTACACCTTC
CASSLEETGNYGYTF
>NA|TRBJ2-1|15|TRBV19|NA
TGTGCCAGTAGTATCATGGGGGGCTCCTACAATGAGCAGTTCTTC
CASSIMGGSYNEQFF
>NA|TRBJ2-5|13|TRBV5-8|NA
TGTGCCAGCAGTTCGGGAAGGGTGGGGACCCAGTACTTC
CASSSGRVGTQYF
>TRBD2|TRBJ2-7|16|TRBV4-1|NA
TGCGCCAGCAGCCAAGATCGGGGCGCCGGGGGGTACGAGCAGTACTTC
CASSQDRGAGGYEQYF
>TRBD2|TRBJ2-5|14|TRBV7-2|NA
TGTGCCAGCAGCTTCAGCGGGAGAGGGGAGACCCAGTACTTC
CASSFSGRGETQYF
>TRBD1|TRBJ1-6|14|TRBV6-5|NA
TGTGCCAGCAGCCAGACAGGCAGGGGGTCACCCCTCCACTTT
CASSQTGRGSPLHF
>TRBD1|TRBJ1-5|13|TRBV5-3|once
TGTGCCCCCCGGGACAGGGGGAATCAGCCCCAGCATTTT
CAPRDRGNQPQHF
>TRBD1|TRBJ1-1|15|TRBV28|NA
TGTGCCAGCAGTTCTTACAGGGGACGGGACACTGAAGCTTTCTTT
CASSSYRGRDTEAFF
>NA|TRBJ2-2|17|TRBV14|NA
TGTGCCAGCAGCCAAGATGGGGAGCGGGCAATGACCGGGGAGCTGTTTTTT
CASSQDGERAMTGELFF
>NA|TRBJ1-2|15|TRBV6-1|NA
TGTGCCAGCAGTGAAAGACACCGCCCCGGGGATGGCTACACCTTC
CASSERHRPGDGYTF
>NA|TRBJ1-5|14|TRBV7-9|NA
TGTGCCAGCAGCTTATTCCCAGGAGGTCAGCCCCAGCATTTT
CASSLFPGGQPQHF
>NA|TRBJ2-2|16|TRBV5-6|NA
TGTGCCAGCAGCTTGGAGGTCAGGGCGAACACCGGGGAGCTGTTTTTT
CASSLEVRANTGELFF
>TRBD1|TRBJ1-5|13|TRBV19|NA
TGTGCCAGCGGTCGACAGGGAAATCAGCCCCAGCATTTT
CASGRQGNQPQHF
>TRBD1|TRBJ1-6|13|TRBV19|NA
TGTGCCGGGCGGACAGGGGTTAATTCACCCCTCCACTTT
CAGRTGVNSPLHF
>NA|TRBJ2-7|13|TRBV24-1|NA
TGTGCCACCAGTCCAGGGGGGTCCTACGAGCAGTACTTC
CATSPGGSYEQYF
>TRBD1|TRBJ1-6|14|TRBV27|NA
TGTGCCAGCAGTTTAGACAGGGTACGCTCACCCCTCCACTTT
CASSLDRVRSPLHF